The 5 T cell receptor beta chains presented below share a single source sample, sequenced in a study of PD-L1 blockade in urothelial cancer. TCRdb keeps only in-frame clones here, not all; method: immunoSEQ multiplex PCR. The table has some 79,000 clones, more than 75% seen once. The sample was PBMCs, taken around atezolizumab (anti-PD-L1) treatment. The receptors originated from a man aged 70 or older with urothelial cancer.

This chain links TRBV10-3 with TRBJ2-4, with 9 bases that match TRBD1. The CDR3 contains 14 residues. Trimming removed 6 bases from V and 6 bases from J; junction bases left unmatched: 6. In germline, CDR1 is ENHRY, CDR2 SYGVKD. For the CDR3, the DNA is TGTGCCATCAGCGGGACAGGGTTGAGAAACATTCAGTACTTC. This sequence encodes CAISGTGLRNIQYF.

The V gene is TRBV11-2, the J gene TRBJ2-7; D perhaps matches TRBD1 (6 bases). V dropped 0 bases and J dropped 5 bases, with 14 bases sitting between them. Germline V lookup: CDR1 SGHAT, CDR2 FQNNGV. CDR3 length: 15 residues. This CDR3 is CASSLDRVRGHEQYF. In nucleotides, the CDR3 is TGTGCCAGCAGCTTAGACAGAGTCAGGGGCCACGAGCAGTACTTC.

By share, this clone counts as medium-sized. The chain links TRBV6-4 to TRBJ1-1, with D maybe TRBD1 (5 bases). The germline CDR1 and CDR2 sequences are MRHNA and SNTAGT. CDR3 size: 14 residues. Trimming removed 4 bases from V and 3 bases from J, with 12 bases in between. The CDR3 loop reads CASSVRGGDTEAFF. The CDR3 DNA sequence: TGTGCCAGCAGTGTAAGGGGTGGGGACACTGAAGCTTTCTTT.

The chain combines TRBV19 with TRBJ1-2; D remains unclear. V shed 3 bases and J shed 6 bases, with 11 bases lying between them. This CDR3 has 13 amino acids. Per germline, CDR1 LNHDA and CDR2 SQIVND (reference sequence). CDR3 nucleotide sequence: TGTGCCAGTAGTATGTGGGTTGGAGATGGCTACACCTTC. Translation: CASSMWVGDGYTF.

J is TRBJ2-7 and V is TRBV7-9; D gene uncertain. The germline gives CDR1 SEHNR, CDR2 FQNEAQ (reference sequence). This CDR3 has 13 residues. Trimming took off 4 bases at V and 3 bases at J, with 10 bases between the two ends. The CDR3: CASSYGLGYEQYF. As DNA, the CDR3 is TGTGCCAGCAGCTACGGCCTAGGCTACGAGCAGTACTTC.